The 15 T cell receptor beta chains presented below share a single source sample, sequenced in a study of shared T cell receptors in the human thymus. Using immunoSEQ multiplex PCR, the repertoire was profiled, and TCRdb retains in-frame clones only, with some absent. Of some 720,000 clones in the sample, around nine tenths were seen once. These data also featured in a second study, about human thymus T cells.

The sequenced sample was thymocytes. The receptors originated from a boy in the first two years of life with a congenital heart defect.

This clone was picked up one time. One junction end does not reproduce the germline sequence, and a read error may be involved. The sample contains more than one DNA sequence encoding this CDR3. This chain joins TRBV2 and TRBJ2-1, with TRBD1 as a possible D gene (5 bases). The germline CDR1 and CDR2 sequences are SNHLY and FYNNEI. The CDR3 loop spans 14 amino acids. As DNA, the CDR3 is TGTGCTAGCAGGGTTAGCTCCTCCTACAATGAGCAGTTCTTC. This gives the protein CASRVSSSYNEQFF.

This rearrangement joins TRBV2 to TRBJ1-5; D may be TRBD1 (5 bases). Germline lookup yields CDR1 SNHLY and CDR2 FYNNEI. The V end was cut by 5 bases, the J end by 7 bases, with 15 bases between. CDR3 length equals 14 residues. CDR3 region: CASSCREERQPQHF. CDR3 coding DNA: TGTGCCAGCAGTTGCAGGGAGGAGAGACAGCCCCAGCATTTT. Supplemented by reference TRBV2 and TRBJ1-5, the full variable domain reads EPEVTQTPSHQVTQMGQEVILRCVPISNHLYFYWYRQILGQKVEFLVSFYNNEISEKSEIFDDQFSVERPDGSNFTLKIRSTKLEDSAMYFCASSCREERQPQHFGDGTRLSIL.

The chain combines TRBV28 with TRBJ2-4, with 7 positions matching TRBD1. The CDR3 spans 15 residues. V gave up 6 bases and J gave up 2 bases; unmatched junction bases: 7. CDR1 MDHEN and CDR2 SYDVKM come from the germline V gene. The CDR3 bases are TGTGCCAGCAGGAAAAACAGGGGCACCAAAAACATTCAGTACTTC. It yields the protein CASRKNRGTKNIQYF. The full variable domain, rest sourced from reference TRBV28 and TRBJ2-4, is DVKVTQSSRYLVKRTGEKVFLECVQDMDHENMFWYRQDPGLGLRLIYFSYDVKMKEKGDIPEGYSVSREKKERFSLILESASTNQTSMYLCASRKNRGTKNIQYFGAGTRLSVL.

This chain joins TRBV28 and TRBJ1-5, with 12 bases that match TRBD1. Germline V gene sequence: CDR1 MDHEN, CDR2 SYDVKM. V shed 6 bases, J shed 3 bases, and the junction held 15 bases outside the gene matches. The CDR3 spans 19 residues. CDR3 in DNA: TGTGCCAGCAGGCCGATACCGGGACAGGGGGCTCTCCCCAATCAGCCCCAGCATTTT. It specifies CASRPIPGQGALPNQPQHF.

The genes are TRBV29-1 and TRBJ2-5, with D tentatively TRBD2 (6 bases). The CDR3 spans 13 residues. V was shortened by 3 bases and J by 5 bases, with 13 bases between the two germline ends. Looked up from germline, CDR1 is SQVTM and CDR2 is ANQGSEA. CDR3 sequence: CSVEVSGVETQYF. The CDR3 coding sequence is TGCAGCGTTGAGGTATCGGGGGTGGAGACCCAGTACTTC.

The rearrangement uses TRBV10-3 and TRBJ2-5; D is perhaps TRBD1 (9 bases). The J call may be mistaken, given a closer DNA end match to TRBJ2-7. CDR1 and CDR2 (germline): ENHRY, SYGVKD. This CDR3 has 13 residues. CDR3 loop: CATGGGQGNEQYF. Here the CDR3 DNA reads TGTGCCACCGGGGGGGGACAGGGCAACGAGCAGTACTTC.

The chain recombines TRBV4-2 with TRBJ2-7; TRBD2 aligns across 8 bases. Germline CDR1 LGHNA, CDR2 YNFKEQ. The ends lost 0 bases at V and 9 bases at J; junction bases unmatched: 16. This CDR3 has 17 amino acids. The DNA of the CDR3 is TGTGCCAGCAGCCAAGATCGGGAGGCGGGAGGAAACCGTGGGCAGTACTTC. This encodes CASSQDREAGGNRGQYF.

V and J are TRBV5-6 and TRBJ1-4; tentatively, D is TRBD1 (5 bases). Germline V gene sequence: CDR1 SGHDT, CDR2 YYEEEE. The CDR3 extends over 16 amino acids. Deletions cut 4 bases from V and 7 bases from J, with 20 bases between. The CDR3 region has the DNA TGTGCCAGCAGCCCGCGGGAGGTCAGGGTTACTGAAAAACTGTTTTTT. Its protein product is CASSPREVRVTEKLFF. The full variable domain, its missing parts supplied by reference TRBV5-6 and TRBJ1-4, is DAGVTQSPTHLIKTRGQQVTLRCSPKSGHDTVSWYQQALGQGPQFIFQYYEEEERQRGNFPDRFSGHQFPNYSSELNVNALLLGDSALYLCASSPREVRVTEKLFFGSGTQLSVL.

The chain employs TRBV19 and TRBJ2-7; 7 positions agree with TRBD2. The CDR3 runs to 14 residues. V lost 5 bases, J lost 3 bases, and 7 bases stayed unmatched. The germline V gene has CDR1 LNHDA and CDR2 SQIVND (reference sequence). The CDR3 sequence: CASSERLANYEQYF. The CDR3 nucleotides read TGTGCCAGTAGTGAGCGACTAGCCAACTACGAGCAGTACTTC. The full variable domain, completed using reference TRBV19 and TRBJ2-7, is DGGITQSPKYLFRKEGQNVTLSCEQNLNHDAMYWYRQDPGQGLRLIYYSQIVNDFQKGDIAEGYSVSREKKESFPLTVTSAQKNPTAFYLCASSERLANYEQYFGPGTRLTVT.

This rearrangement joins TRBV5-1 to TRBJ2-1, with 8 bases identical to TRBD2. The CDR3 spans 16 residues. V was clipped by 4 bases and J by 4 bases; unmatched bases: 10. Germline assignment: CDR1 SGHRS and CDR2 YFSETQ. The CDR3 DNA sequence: TGCGCCAGCAGCCCCATCTCGGGAGGGCTGTACAATGAGCAGTTCTTC. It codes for CASSPISGGLYNEQFF.

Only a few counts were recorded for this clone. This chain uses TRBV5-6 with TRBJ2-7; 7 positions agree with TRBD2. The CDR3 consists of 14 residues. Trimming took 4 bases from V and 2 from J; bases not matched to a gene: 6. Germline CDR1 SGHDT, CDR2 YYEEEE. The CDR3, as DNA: TGTGCCAGCAGCGGCGGGACTAAAACCTACGAGCAGTACTTC. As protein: CASSGGTKTYEQYF.

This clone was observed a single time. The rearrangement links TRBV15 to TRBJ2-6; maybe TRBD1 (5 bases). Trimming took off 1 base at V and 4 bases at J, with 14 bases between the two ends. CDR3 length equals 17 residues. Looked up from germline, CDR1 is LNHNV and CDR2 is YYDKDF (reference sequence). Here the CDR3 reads CATSRVGRVVGANVLTF. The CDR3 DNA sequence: TGTGCCACCAGCAGAGTGGGCAGGGTGGTCGGGGCCAACGTCCTGACTTTC.

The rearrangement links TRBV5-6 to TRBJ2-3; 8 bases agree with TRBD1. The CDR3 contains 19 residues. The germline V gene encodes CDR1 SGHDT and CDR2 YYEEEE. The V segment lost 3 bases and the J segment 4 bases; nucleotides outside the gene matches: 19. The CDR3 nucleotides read TGTGCCAGCAGCTCGGACAGGGACAGACGCCCCCAGGGGCCAGATACGCAGTATTTT. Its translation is CASSSDRDRRPQGPDTQYF.

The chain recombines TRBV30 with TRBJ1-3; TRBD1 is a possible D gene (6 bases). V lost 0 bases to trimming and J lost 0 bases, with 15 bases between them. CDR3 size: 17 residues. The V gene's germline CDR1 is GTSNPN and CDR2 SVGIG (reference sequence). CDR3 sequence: CAWSVLPDSHSGNTIYF. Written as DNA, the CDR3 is TGTGCCTGGAGTGTCCTTCCGGACAGCCACTCTGGAAACACCATATATTTT.

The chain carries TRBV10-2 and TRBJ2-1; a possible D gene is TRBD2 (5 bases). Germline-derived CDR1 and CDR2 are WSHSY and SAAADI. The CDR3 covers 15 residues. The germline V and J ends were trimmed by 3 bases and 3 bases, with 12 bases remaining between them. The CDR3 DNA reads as TGCGCCAGCAGTGAATGGTGGGAGAGCTACAATGAGCAGTTCTTC. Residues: CASSEWWESYNEQFF.